The entry below gives a single TCR beta chain sequence along with its context. What it binds is not known. Template-switching 5'RACE yielded the TCR cDNA; a universal primer site and UMIs were added in the process. TCRdb re-called the 5' RACE reads with MiXCR, one entry per CDR3 protein. The sample records 250,000 to 350,000 distinct CDR3 sequences, under 9% being singletons. This record comes from a study of T cells after yellow fever vaccination. Overall study findings and caveats: Across the CD4 and CD8 compartments, a small share of clonotypes was present in both. Most primary-vaccination clones reappeared after the booster (about 96% CD4, about 87% CD8). Bulk-population clonotypes that are abundant could appear as contaminants in FACS-sorted repertoires.

This CDR3 region has 15 residues. V gave up 6 bases and J gave up 2 bases, with 15 bases separating them. CDR1 and CDR2 (germline): SGHTA, FQGNSA. This TCR came from a man aged 18-30 years who received the YFV17D yellow fever vaccine. The V and J genes are TRBV7-2 and TRBJ2-3; D possibly corresponds to TRBD1 (6 bases). Specimen: CD4+ T cells sorted from PBMCs, collected 5 days after the yellow fever booster vaccination. The DNA for the CDR3 is TGTGCCAGCAGGCCTCCGGGACACTACACAGATACGCAGTATTTT. Encoded protein: CASRPPGHYTDTQYF.